This TCR beta chain stems from a study of blood T cell repertoires in COVID-19. The age range of participants was about 18 to 89 years, with residence in about two dozen US areas. The V gene's germline CDR1 is SGHDT and CDR2 YYEEEE. The CDR3 is made up of 17 amino acids. V was clipped by 0 bases and J by 4 bases; unmatched bases: 6. Repertoires were generated with immunoSEQ multiplex PCR, while TCRdb's copy carries only in-frame clones and drops some. The table lists 200,000 to 250,000 clones, 88% of them singletons, with around 2.7% in the top ten. The receptor comes from a woman between 25 and 40 years old who had recovered from COVID-19. The sequenced material came from PBMCs or T cells enriched from blood (not recorded which). The chain has TRBV5-6 and TRBJ2-2; 10 nucleotides match TRBD2. The CDR3 DNA follows: TGTGCCAGCAGCTTGGGATTTAGCGGGGGGATCACCGGGGAGCTGTTTTTT. Translating it yields CASSLGFSGGITGELFF.